This T cell receptor (beta chain) was sequenced for a study of a mutant IDH1 vaccine in newly diagnosed glioma. Overall study results and limits: Variations in leading peripheral T cell clonotypes appeared to have no connection with pseudoprogression. Immune responses induced by the vaccine were seen in around 93% of patients, spanning multiple MHC alleles.

Comments on this clone: What it binds is not known.

From germline, CDR1 is MGHRA and CDR2 YSYEKL. Trimming pared 0 bases from V and 1 base from J, leaving 16 bases between. The length of the CDR3 is 18 residues. Assay used: immunoSEQ multiplex PCR; TCRdb lists only in-frame clones, some missing. The sample lists about 96,000 clones, around three quarters occurring once. As for time point: baseline, week 1 (first vaccination visit). Documented treatment: pre-vaccination baseline after standard-of-care therapy. The TCR was taken from a man between 40 and 49 years old with glioma. This specimen was PBMCs, taken from a glioma patient treated with radiotherapy, temozolomide or both. This chain connects TRBV4-1 to TRBJ2-1; D is ambiguous. CDR3 residues: CASSQEGSVPISYNEQFF. DNA for the CDR3: TGCGCCAGCAGCCAAGAGGGGTCGGTACCTATTTCCTACAATGAGCAGTTCTTC.